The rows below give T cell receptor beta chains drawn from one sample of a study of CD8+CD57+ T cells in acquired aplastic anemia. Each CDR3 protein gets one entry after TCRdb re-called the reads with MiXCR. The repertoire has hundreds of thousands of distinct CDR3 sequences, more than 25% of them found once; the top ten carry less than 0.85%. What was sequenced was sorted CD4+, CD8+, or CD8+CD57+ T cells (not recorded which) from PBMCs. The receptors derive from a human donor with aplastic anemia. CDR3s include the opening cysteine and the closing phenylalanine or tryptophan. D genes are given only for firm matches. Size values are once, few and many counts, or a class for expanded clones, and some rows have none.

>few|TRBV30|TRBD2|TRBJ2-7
TGTGCCTGGAGTCGTAGCGGGAGCTCCTACGAGCAGTACTTC
CAWSRSGSSYEQYF
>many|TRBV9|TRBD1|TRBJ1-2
TGTGCCAGCAGCGTAGGGTCACAGGGGTACGGCTACACCTTC
CASSVGSQGYGYTF
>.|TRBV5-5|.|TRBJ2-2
TGTGCCAGCAGCTTGTTTCCGAACACCGGGGAGCTGTTTTTT
CASSLFPNTGELFF
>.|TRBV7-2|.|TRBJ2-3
TGTGCCAGCAGCCCCGGACTCTACAATGAGCAGTATTTT
CASSPGLYNEQYF
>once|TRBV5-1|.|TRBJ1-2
TGCGCCAGCAGCTTGGGCCCACAGGGCTCTGGGAACACCTTC
CASSLGPQGSGNTF
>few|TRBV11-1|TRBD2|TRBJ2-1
TGTGCCAGCAGCTCTGGGGCTGCGGGAGGATTTAGTGAGCAGTTCTTC
CASSSGAAGGFSEQFF
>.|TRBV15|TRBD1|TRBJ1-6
TGTGCCACCAGCAGCTCCGGGACAGATAATTCACCCCTCCACTTT
CATSSSGTDNSPLHF
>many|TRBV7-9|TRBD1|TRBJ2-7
TGTGCCAGCAGCCCCTATACAGGGGGCAACGAGCAGTACTTC
CASSPYTGGNEQYF
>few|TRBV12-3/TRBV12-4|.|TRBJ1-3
TGTGCCAGCAGTTTTTACTCAAACACCATATATTTT
CASSFYSNTIYF
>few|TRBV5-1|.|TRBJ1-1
TGCGCCAGCAGCGGTCAGGGTAGAGGGGCTGAAGCTTTCTTT
CASSGQGRGAEAFF
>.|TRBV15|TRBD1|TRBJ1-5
TGTGCCACCCGCAGAGAGCAGGGGGCAGGTCAGCCCCAGCATTTT
CATRREQGAGQPQHF
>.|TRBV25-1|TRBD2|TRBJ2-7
TGTGCCAGCAGTGCGGGGGGACTCTCCTACGAGCAGTACTTC
CASSAGGLSYEQYF
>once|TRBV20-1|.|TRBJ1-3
TGCAGTGCTTCTAGAGGGGGGATTAGTGGAAACACCATATATTTT
CSASRGGISGNTIYF
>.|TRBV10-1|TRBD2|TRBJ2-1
TGCGCCAGCAGATTAGCGGGGGAATACAATGAGCAGTTCTTC
CASRLAGEYNEQFF
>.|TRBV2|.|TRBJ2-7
TGTGCCAGTATCAACATCGAGCAGTACTTC
CASINIEQYF
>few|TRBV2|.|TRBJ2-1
TGCGCCAGCAGCCAGAACCAGGTCTATGAGCAGTTCTTC
CASSQNQVYEQFF
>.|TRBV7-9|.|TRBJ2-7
TGTGCCAGCAGCCAGGAAGCAGCCACCTACGGGCAGTACTTC
CASSQEAATYGQYF
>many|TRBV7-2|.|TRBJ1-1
TGTGCCAGCAGCTTAGGTCGGTGGAGCACTGAAGCTTTCTTT
CASSLGRWSTEAFF